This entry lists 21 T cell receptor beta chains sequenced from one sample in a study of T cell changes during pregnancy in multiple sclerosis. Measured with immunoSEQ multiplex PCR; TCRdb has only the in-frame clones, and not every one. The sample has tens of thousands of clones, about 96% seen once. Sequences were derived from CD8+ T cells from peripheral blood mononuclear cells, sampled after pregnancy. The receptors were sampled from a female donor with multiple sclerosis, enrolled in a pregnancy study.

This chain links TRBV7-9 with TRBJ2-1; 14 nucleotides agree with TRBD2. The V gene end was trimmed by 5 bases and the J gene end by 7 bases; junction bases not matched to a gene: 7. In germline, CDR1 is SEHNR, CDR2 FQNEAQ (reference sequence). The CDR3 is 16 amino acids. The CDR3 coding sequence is TGTGCCAGCAGCCCGCGACTAGCGGGAGGGCAGAATGAGCAGTTCTTC. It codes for CASSPRLAGGQNEQFF.

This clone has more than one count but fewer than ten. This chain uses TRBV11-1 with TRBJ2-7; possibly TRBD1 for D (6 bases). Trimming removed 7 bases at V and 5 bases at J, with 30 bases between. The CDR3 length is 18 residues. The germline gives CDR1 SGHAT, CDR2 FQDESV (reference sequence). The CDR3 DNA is TGTGCCAGCACCCCCGAACTTAGCCTCAGGGGACGCCTTAACGAGCAGTACTTC. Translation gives CASTPELSLRGRLNEQYF. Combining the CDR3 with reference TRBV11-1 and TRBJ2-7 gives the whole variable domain EAEVAQSPRYKITEKSQAVAFWCDPISGHATLYWYRQILGQGPELLVQFQDESVVDDSQLPKDRFSAERLKGVDSTLKIQPAELGDSAMYLCASTPELSLRGRLNEQYFGPGTRLTVT.

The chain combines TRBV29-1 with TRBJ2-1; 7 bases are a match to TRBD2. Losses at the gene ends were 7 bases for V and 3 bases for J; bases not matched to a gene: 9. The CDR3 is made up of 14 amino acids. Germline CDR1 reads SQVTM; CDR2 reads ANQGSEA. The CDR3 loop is CSEPGGLFYNEQFF. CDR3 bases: TGCAGCGAACCGGGGGGTCTTTTCTACAATGAGCAGTTCTTC.

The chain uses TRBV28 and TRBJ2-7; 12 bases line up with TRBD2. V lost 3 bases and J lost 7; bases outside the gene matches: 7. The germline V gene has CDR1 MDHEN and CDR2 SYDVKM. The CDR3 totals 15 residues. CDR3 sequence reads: CASSLLAGGPGEQYF. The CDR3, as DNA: TGTGCCAGCAGTTTGCTAGCGGGAGGGCCGGGGGAGCAGTACTTC.

The CDR3 nucleotides read TGCGCCAGCAGCCAAGTCGGGTTGGACACTGAAGCTTTCTTT. Translating it yields CASSQVGLDTEAFF. J is TRBJ1-1 and V is TRBV4-1; D gene ambiguous. The CDR3 loop spans 14 amino acids. From germline, CDR1 is MGHRA and CDR2 YSYEKL. Trimming pared 1 base from V and 3 bases from J, leaving 9 bases between.

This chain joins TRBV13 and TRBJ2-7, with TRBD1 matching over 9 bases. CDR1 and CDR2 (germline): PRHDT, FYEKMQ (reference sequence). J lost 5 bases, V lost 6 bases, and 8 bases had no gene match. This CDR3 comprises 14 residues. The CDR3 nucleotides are TGTGCCAGCAGGACCCGGGACAGGGTCGACGAGCAGTACTTC. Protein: CASRTRDRVDEQYF.

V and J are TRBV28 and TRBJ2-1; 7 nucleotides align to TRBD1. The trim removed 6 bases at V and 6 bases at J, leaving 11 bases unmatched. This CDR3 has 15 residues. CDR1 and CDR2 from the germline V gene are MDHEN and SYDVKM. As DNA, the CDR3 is TGTGCCAGCAGCGCCCTCCCGGGACAGCGCAATGAGCAGTTCTTC. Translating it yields CASSALPGQRNEQFF. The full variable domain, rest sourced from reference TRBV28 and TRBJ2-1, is DVKVTQSSRYLVKRTGEKVFLECVQDMDHENMFWYRQDPGLGLRLIYFSYDVKMKEKGDIPEGYSVSREKKERFSLILESASTNQTSMYLCASSALPGQRNEQFFGPGTRLTVL.

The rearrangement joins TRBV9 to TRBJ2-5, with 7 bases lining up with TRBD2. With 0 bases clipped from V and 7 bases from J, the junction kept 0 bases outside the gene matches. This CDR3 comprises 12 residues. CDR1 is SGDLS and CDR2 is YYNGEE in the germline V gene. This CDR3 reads CASSVGGGTQYF. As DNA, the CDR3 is TGTGCCAGCAGCGTAGGGGGGGGGACCCAGTACTTC.

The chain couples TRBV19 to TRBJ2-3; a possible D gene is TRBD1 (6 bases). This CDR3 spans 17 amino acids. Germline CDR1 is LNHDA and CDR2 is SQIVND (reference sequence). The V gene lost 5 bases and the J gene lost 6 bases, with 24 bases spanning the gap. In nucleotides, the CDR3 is TGTGCCAGTAGTCCCACCCGAAGGACAGCCGGACAGGATACGCAGTATTTT. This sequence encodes CASSPTRRTAGQDTQYF.

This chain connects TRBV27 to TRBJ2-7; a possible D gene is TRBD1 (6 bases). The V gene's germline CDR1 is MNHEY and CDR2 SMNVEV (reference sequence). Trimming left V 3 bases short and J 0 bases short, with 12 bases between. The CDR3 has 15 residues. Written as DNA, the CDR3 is TGTGCCAGCAGTTTTGGGGCAGGGGTCTCCTACGAGCAGTACTTC. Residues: CASSFGAGVSYEQYF.

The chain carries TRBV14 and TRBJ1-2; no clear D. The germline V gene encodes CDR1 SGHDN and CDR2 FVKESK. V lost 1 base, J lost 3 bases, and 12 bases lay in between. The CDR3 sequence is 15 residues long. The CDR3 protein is CASSQVPRDYYGYTF. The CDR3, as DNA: TGTGCCAGCAGCCAAGTTCCACGGGATTACTATGGCTACACCTTC.

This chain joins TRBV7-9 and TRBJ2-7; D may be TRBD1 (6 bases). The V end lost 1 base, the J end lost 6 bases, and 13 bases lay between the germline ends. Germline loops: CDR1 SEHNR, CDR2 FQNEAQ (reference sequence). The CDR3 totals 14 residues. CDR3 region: CASSLDLGGIEQYF. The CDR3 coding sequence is TGTGCCAGCAGCTTAGACCTAGGGGGAATCGAGCAGTACTTC.

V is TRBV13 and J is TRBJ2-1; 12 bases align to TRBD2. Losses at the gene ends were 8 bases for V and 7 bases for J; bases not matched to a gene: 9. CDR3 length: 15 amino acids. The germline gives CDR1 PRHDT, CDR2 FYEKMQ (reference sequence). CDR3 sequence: CASGLAGGPGNEQFF. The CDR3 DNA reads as TGTGCCAGCGGGCTAGCGGGAGGGCCAGGGAATGAGCAGTTCTTC.

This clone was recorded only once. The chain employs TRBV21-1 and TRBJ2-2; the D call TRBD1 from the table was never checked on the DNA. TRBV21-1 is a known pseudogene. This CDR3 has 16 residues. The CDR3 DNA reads TGTGCCAGCAGCAAAATCTTCACAGCGAACACCGGGGAGCTGTTTTTT. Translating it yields CASSKIFTANTGELFF.

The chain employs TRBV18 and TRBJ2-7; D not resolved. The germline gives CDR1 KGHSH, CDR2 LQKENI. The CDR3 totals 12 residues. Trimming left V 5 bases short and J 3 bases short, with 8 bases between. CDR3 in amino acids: CASSNLDYEQYF. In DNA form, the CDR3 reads TGTGCCAGCTCAAATTTAGACTACGAGCAGTACTTC.

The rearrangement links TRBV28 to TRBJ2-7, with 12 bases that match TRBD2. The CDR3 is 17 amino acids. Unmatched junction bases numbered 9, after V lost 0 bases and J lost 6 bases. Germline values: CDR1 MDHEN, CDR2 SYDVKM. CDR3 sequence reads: CASSLWAPTSGSGEQYF. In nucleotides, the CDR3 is TGTGCCAGCAGTTTATGGGCCCCGACTAGCGGGAGTGGCGAGCAGTACTTC.

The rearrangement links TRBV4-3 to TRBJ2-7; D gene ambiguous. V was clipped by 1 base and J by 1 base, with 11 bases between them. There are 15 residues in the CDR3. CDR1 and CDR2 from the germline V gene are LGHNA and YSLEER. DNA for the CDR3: TGCGCCAGCAGCCAAGGCCAGGTTGCGTCCTACGAGCAGTACTTC. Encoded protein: CASSQGQVASYEQYF.

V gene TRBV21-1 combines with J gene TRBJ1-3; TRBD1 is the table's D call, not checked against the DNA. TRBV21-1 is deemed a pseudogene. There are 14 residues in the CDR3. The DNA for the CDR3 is TGTGCCAGCAGCACTGACAGGGTAGAAAACACCATATATTTT. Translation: CASSTDRVENTIYF.

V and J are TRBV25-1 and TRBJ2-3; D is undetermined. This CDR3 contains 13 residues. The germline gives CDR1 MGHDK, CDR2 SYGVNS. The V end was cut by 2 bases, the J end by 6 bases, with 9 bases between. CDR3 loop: CASSEPTRDTQYF. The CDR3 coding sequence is TGTGCCAGCAGTGAACCCACGAGGGATACGCAGTATTTT. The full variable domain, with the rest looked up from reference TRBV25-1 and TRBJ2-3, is EADIYQTPRYLVIGTGKKITLECSQTMGHDKMYWYQQDPGMELHLIHYSYGVNSTEKGDLSSESTVSRIRTEHFPLTLESARPSHTSQYLCASSEPTRDTQYFGPGTRLTVL.

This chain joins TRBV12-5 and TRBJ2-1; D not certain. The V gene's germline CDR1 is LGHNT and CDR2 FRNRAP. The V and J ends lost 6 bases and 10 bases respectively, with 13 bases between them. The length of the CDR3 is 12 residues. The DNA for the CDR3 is TGTGCTAGTGGCCTTAGTCTGGAGGAGCAGTTCTTC. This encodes CASGLSLEEQFF.

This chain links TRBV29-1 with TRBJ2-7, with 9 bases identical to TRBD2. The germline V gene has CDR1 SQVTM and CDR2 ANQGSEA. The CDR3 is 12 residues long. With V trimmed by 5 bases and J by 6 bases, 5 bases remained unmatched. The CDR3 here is CSVRREGSEQYF. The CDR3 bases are TGCAGCGTTAGGCGGGAGGGTTCCGAGCAGTACTTC.